The 18 T cell receptor beta chains reported below all come from one sample, sequenced in a study of T-cell memory formation after mild COVID-19. TCRdb called the 5' RACE reads again in MiXCR, with one record for every CDR3 protein. The sample carries 350,000 to 550,000 distinct CDR3 sequences, around 17% recorded once. Sequenced material: PBMCs or a T cell subset sorted from them (not recorded which). These receptors originate from a man younger than 35 who had mild COVID-19 (a few samples of this study predate the infection). Cell type and time point are not known.

This clonotype was detected only a few times. This chain connects TRBV2 to TRBJ2-7; 9 bases agree with TRBD1. Trimming took 6 bases from V and 6 from J; bases not matched to a gene: 6. This CDR3 region has 13 residues. Germline-derived CDR1 and CDR2 are SNHLY and FYNNEI. The CDR3 DNA reads TGTGCCAGCAGCCCCGACAGGGGGACCGAGCAGTACGTC. It codes for CASSPDRGTEQYV.

This clonotype occurred a few times. The chain carries TRBV20-1 and TRBJ1-6, with 8 bases identical to TRBD1. The CDR3 spans 15 residues. With V trimmed by 4 bases and J by 4 bases, 6 bases remained unmatched. Germline CDR1 is DFQATT and CDR2 is SNEGSKA (reference sequence). The CDR3 sequence is CSAITDRAYNSPLHF. The CDR3 coding sequence is TGCAGTGCTATCACGGACAGGGCTTATAATTCACCCCTCCACTTT.

In its sample, this clonotype was seen a few times. The V gene is TRBV5-6, the J gene TRBJ1-6, with TRBD1 matching over 9 bases. This CDR3 has 13 amino acids. Germline V gene data show CDR1 as SGHDT and CDR2 as YYEEEE. V shed 4 bases and J 8 bases; nucleotides not matched to a gene: 1. The CDR3 protein is CASSGTGHSPLHF. The CDR3, as DNA: TGTGCCAGCAGCGGGACAGGGCATTCACCCCTCCACTTT.

The chain recombines TRBV28 with TRBJ2-6; D is uncertain. Germline lookup yields CDR1 MDHEN and CDR2 SYDVKM. Trimming took off 6 bases at V and 0 bases at J, with 12 bases between the two ends. This CDR3 is built from 16 residues. The chain's CDR3 is CASRTFLLSGANVLTF. Here the CDR3 DNA reads TGTGCCAGCAGGACCTTTCTGCTCTCTGGGGCCAACGTCCTGACTTTC.

This clonotype has a handful of counts. The V call is TRBV4-2, the J call TRBJ2-1; a weak D match, TRBD1 (6 bases). Trimming removed 2 bases from V and 11 bases from J, with 16 bases in between. The CDR3 contains 14 residues. CDR1 is LGHNA, CDR2 YNFKEQ, per germline. CDR3 nucleotide sequence: TGTGCCAGCAGCCAACAGGGGACCGCGGGCCAGCAGTTCTTC. It specifies CASSQQGTAGQQFF.

This clonotype appeared a few times. The chain joins TRBV7-2 to TRBJ2-5, with D perhaps TRBD1 (6 bases). The V end was cut by 0 bases, the J end by 4 bases, with 12 bases between. The CDR3 sequence is 15 residues long. The germline CDR1 and CDR2 sequences are SGHTA and FQGNSA. The CDR3 nucleotides read TGTGCCAGCAGCTTAGCACAGGGATCCGGAGAGACCCAGTACTTC. This codes for CASSLAQGSGETQYF.

This clonotype was observed many times. This rearrangement joins TRBV7-6 to TRBJ1-2; TRBD1 matches at 11 bases. The length of the CDR3 is 14 residues. Trimming at V came to 5 bases and at J to 11 bases, leaving 10 bases not matched to a gene. Per the germline V gene, CDR1 is SGHVS and CDR2 is FNYEAQ. This CDR3 reads CASSLLAGQGVYTF. Written as DNA, the CDR3 is TGTGCCAGCAGCCTACTTGCGGGACAGGGGGTTTACACCTTC.

This clonotype occurred a few times. J is TRBJ1-2 and V is TRBV19, with 7 bases aligning to TRBD1. The CDR3 is 17 amino acids. The germline V gene has CDR1 LNHDA and CDR2 SQIVND (reference sequence). J lost 5 bases, V lost 3 bases, and 15 bases had no gene match. The CDR3 DNA sequence: TGTGCCAGTAGTATCGTGTACAGGGGACCGGTCTCTTATGGCTACACCTTC. This translates into CASSIVYRGPVSYGYTF.

In its sample, this clonotype was seen a few times. V is TRBV15 and J is TRBJ2-7, with D tentatively TRBD1 (5 bases). V was trimmed by 0 bases and J by 3 bases, leaving 6 bases between them. Germline loops: CDR1 LNHNV, CDR2 YYDKDF (reference sequence). The CDR3 has 13 amino acids. The CDR3 DNA reads TGTGCCACCAGCAGAGAGGGGCACTACGAGCAGTACTTC. Residues: CATSREGHYEQYF. Complete variable domain (other parts from reference TRBV15 and TRBJ2-7): DAMVIQNPRYQVTQFGKPVTLSCSQTLNHNVMYWYQQKSSQAPKLLFHYYDKDFNNEADTPDNFQSRRPNTSFCFLDIRSPGLGDTAMYLCATSREGHYEQYFGPGTRLTVT.

The sample holds a few counts of this clonotype. The genes are TRBV20-1 and TRBJ2-3; no definite D call. CDR1 DFQATT and CDR2 SNEGSKA come from the germline V gene (reference sequence). Trimming left V 5 bases short and J 7 bases short, with 10 bases between. The CDR3 spans 11 residues. The CDR3 DNA follows: TGCAGTGCTCTAAGTAGGAATACGCAGTATTTT. The encoded protein is CSALSRNTQYF.

In this sample, this clonotype turned up a few times. The rearrangement uses TRBV4-1 and TRBJ2-2; 12 bases fit TRBD2. CDR3 length equals 17 residues. V lost 1 base, J lost 5 bases, and 5 bases stayed unmatched. CDR1 and CDR2 from the germline V gene are MGHRA and YSYEKL. The CDR3 loop is CASSQASGGAGTGELFF. The CDR3 DNA sequence: TGCGCCAGCAGCCAAGCTAGCGGGGGGGCCGGGACCGGGGAGCTGTTTTTT.

A few counts support this clonotype. V gene TRBV7-2 combines with J gene TRBJ1-2; D unclear. This CDR3 has 15 residues. Germline-derived CDR1 and CDR2 are SGHTA and FQGNSA. V dropped 4 bases and J dropped 8 bases, with 20 bases sitting between them. CDR3 residues: CASSSPLAVPMGYTF. Written as DNA, the CDR3 is TGTGCCAGCAGCTCCCCACTGGCAGTCCCTATGGGCTACACCTTC.

This clonotype occurred a few times. This rearrangement joins TRBV7-2 to TRBJ2-7; 11 nucleotides align to TRBD2. The ends lost 6 bases at V and 6 bases at J; junction bases unmatched: 7. Germline V CDR1 and CDR2: SGHTA, FQGNSA. This CDR3 region has 14 residues. CDR3 protein: CASRPSGGPREQYF. The CDR3 nucleotides are TGTGCCAGCAGACCTAGCGGGGGGCCCCGCGAGCAGTACTTC.

This clonotype was found a few times. The chain combines TRBV3-1 with TRBJ1-6; no clear D. The CDR3 loop spans 13 amino acids. V was trimmed by 4 bases and J by 5 bases, leaving 6 bases between them. Germline CDR1 reads LGHDT; CDR2 reads YNNKEL (reference sequence). The DNA of the CDR3 is TGTGCCAGCAGCCCTTTGGATAATTCACCCCTCCACTTT. Its protein product is CASSPLDNSPLHF.

This clonotype has just a few counts. This rearrangement joins TRBV12-3 or TRBV12-4 to TRBJ2-7, with unresolved D. This CDR3 is 14 amino acids long. V shed 6 bases and J shed 0 bases, with 12 bases lying between them. The CDR3 sequence: CASSPRPSSYEQYF. The CDR3 DNA reads as TGTGCCAGCAGCCCCCGCCCGAGCTCCTACGAGCAGTACTTC.

This clonotype has only a few counts. The chain employs TRBV4-3 and TRBJ1-1; D gene unclear. The germline V gene has CDR1 LGHNA and CDR2 YSLEER. V gave up 6 bases and J gave up 1 base, with 9 bases separating them. This CDR3 comprises 13 residues. CDR3 sequence: CASRSQRNTEAFF. The CDR3 bases are TGCGCCAGCAGGTCGCAGCGGAACACTGAAGCTTTCTTT.

The genes are TRBV7-9 and TRBJ2-1, with no clear D. Trimming shortened V by 6 bases and J by 0 bases, and 9 bases separated the two germline ends. CDR1 and CDR2 (germline): SEHNR, FQNEAQ (reference sequence). CDR3 length equals 14 residues. CDR3 in amino acids: CASRDGYSYNEQFF. For the CDR3, the DNA is TGTGCCAGCAGGGACGGCTACTCCTACAATGAGCAGTTCTTC.

The chain uses TRBV27 and TRBJ2-1; D call uncertain. The CDR3 consists of 15 residues. With 2 bases removed from V and 5 bases from J, the gap between germline ends came to 13 bases. Germline CDR1 MNHEY, CDR2 SMNVEV (reference sequence). The CDR3 bases are TGTGCCAGCAGTTTAATCGGGTTGGTAAACAATGAGCAGTTCTTC. It translates to CASSLIGLVNNEQFF.